A selection of T cell receptor beta chains follows, all from one sample in a study of spatial heterogeneity in lung cancer. Via MiXCR, TCRdb re-called the 5' RACE reads, giving one row per CDR3 protein. The sample shows around 92,000 distinct CDR3 sequences, over 9.5% of them seen only once. Sequenced here: PBMCs, sampled at surgery. Receptors were obtained from a male donor with early-stage non-small cell lung cancer. The CDR3 runs from the conserved cysteine through the conserved F or W. Fields, in order: V gene, J gene, clone size, D gene, CDR3 DNA, CDR3 protein. D genes are given only for firm matches. A clone size is listed for some rows: how often the clone was seen (once, few, many), or a class if it is expanded.

>TRBV4-3|TRBJ2-7|few|TRBD1
TGCGCCAGCAGCCAAGGGACAGGCTCCAACTACGAGCAGTACTTC
CASSQGTGSNYEQYF
>TRBV6-5|TRBJ2-3|many|-
TGTGCCAGCAGTTACATCTTCAGGGATACAGATACGCAGTATTTT
CASSYIFRDTDTQYF
>TRBV12-3/TRBV12-4|TRBJ1-5|-|TRBD1
TGTGCCAGCAGTTTGGGGACAGGGAATAGCAATCAGCCCCAGCATTTT
CASSLGTGNSNQPQHF
>TRBV5-1|TRBJ1-1|-|-
TGCGCCAGCAGGGACGGGACTGAAGCTTTCTTT
CASRDGTEAFF
>TRBV4-3|TRBJ1-1|many|TRBD1
TGCGCCAGCAGCCAAGATAGGGCAGGGGGCCGGTATAAGTCTGAAGCTTTCTTT
CASSQDRAGGRYKSEAFF
>TRBV6-2/TRBV6-3|TRBJ2-2|few|-
TGTGCCAGCAGTTACCGATTTTCGAACACCGGGGAGCTGTTTTTT
CASSYRFSNTGELFF
>TRBV9|TRBJ2-2|-|TRBD2
TGTGCCAGCAGCGTAGTTAGCGGGAGGAACACCGGGGAGCTGTTTTTT
CASSVVSGRNTGELFF
>TRBV12-3/TRBV12-4|TRBJ1-2|few|-
TGTGCCAGCAGTTTTGGACTGTCGGGCTACACCTTC
CASSFGLSGYTF
>TRBV10-3|TRBJ2-3|few|-
TGTGCCATCAGTGAGTCAGCGAATACGCAGTATTTT
CAISESANTQYF
>TRBV7-3|TRBJ2-2|-|-
TGTGCCAGCAGCCCGCGCGGAGGGGAGCTGTTTTTT
CASSPRGGELFF
>TRBV5-1|TRBJ2-7|few|TRBD1
TGCGCCAGCAGCCACGATCTACGACAGGGATACGAGCAGTACTTC
CASSHDLRQGYEQYF
>TRBV20-1|TRBJ2-7|-|TRBD2
TGCAGTGCTAGAGATTTGGCTAGCGGGAATCTCCTCTACGAGCAGTACTTC
CSARDLASGNLLYEQYF
>TRBV28|TRBJ2-1|-|TRBD1
TGTGCCAGCAGCCTCTTGGACAGGGGGAGAAATGAGCAGTTCTTC
CASSLLDRGRNEQFF
>TRBV5-1|TRBJ2-2|-|-
TGCGCCAGCAGTCTCCTGGTGGACACCGGGGAGCTGTTTTTT
CASSLLVDTGELFF
>TRBV28|TRBJ1-1|many|-
TGTGCCAGCAGTTTCCCCAGACCGAGCACTGAAGCTTTCTTT
CASSFPRPSTEAFF
>TRBV27|TRBJ2-2|many|-
TGTGCCAGCAGTACCCGACAGGCGGAAGTCGCCGGGGAGCTGTTTTTT
CASSTRQAEVAGELFF
>TRBV6-1|TRBJ2-5|few|TRBD2
TGTGCCAGTACTAGCGGGTCGAAAGAGACCCAGTACTTC
CASTSGSKETQYF
>TRBV3-1|TRBJ2-7|few|TRBD2
TGTGCCAGCAGCCACTCTAGCGGGACCCACGAGCAGTACTTC
CASSHSSGTHEQYF
>TRBV11-3|TRBJ2-1|few|-
TGTGCCAGCAGCTTAGTAGAGGACAATGAGCAGTTCTTC
CASSLVEDNEQFF
>TRBV4-3|TRBJ2-5|-|TRBD2
TGCGCCAGCAGCCAAGATGGGACTAGCGGGACGGAGACCCAGTACTTC
CASSQDGTSGTETQYF
>TRBV7-8|TRBJ1-1|many|-
TGTGCCAGCAGCTTAGTGGGGGCCATGAACACTGAAGCTTTCTTT
CASSLVGAMNTEAFF
>TRBV24-1|TRBJ1-5|-|-
TGTGCCACCAGTGATTTGCGCAGACATGAAAATTATAGCAATCAGCCCCAGCATTTT
CATSDLRRHENYSNQPQHF
>TRBV7-9|TRBJ2-3|-|TRBD2
TGTGCCAGCAGCTCCAGGACTAGCGCCATAGATACGCAGTATTTT
CASSSRTSAIDTQYF
>TRBV21-1|TRBJ2-1|many|-
TGTGCCAGCAGCAAAGGCGCACGTCCCCCACTAGCGCCCAATGAGCAGTTCTTC
CASSKGARPPLAPNEQFF
>TRBV7-9|TRBJ1-2|-|-
TGTGCCAGCAGGAAAAGTTCAGCCTCTTTTAACTATGGCTACACCTTC
CASRKSSASFNYGYTF
>TRBV20-1|TRBJ2-3|-|TRBD2
TGCAGTGCTAGAGAGGGACTAGCGGAAGACACAGATACGCAGTATTTT
CSAREGLAEDTDTQYF
>TRBV3-1|TRBJ2-1|-|TRBD1
TGTGCCAGCAGCCTGGGACAGGGGGTCTACAATGAGCAGTTCTTC
CASSLGQGVYNEQFF
>TRBV29-1|TRBJ2-3|many|TRBD2
TGCAGCGTCTCGACTAGCGGAACCACAGATACGCAGTATTTT
CSVSTSGTTDTQYF
>TRBV7-9|TRBJ2-7|many|-
TGTGCCAGCAGCTTACAGAGCAGGGAACAGTACTTC
CASSLQSREQYF
>TRBV18|TRBJ2-2|many|-
TGTGCCAGCTCACCTCCCGGGAACACCGGGGAGCTGTTTTTT
CASSPPGNTGELFF
>TRBV7-8|TRBJ2-3|many|-
TGTGCCAGCAGCTTAGTCCCCCTACCGCATGAGACAGATACGCAGTATTTT
CASSLVPLPHETDTQYF
>TRBV20-1|TRBJ2-7|few|TRBD2
TGCAGTGCTAGGACTAGCGGGGGTTACTACGAGCAGTACTTC
CSARTSGGYYEQYF
>TRBV25-1|TRBJ2-7|-|-
TGTGCCAGCCGGGGCGGATACGAGCAGTACTTC
CASRGGYEQYF
>TRBV11-2|TRBJ2-1|-|-
TGTGCCAGCAGCTTAACAGCCACGGGAGAGCAGTTCTTC
CASSLTATGEQFF
>TRBV2|TRBJ2-2|-|TRBD2
TGTGCCAGCATACCGCGACTAGCGGGGGGGTTCGCGAACACCGGGGAGCTGTTTTTT
CASIPRLAGGFANTGELFF
>TRBV20-1|TRBJ1-5|-|TRBD1
TGCAGTGCTAGCCCCGGGACAGGGCGGTGGCAGCCCCAGCATTTT
CSASPGTGRWQPQHF